This is a list of T cell receptor beta chains from one sample in a study of cytomegalovirus exposure and HLA in healthy donors. Profiled with immunoSEQ multiplex PCR; TCRdb holds only in-frame clones, not every one. The data contain 90,000 to 120,000 clones, around four fifths of them singletons. Sequencing input: PBMCs. The receptors stem from a woman between 40 and 50 years old in good health and CMV-seronegative. CDR3s include the opening cysteine and the closing phenylalanine or tryptophan. D genes are given only for firm matches. Expanded clones get a size class; other rows say once, few or many, or leave the size out.

D gene,clone size,J gene,V gene,CDR3 protein,CDR3 DNA
.,.,TRBJ2-5,TRBV5-1,CASSLTVQETQYF,TGCGCCAGCAGCTTAACAGTCCAAGAGACCCAGTACTTC
.,.,TRBJ1-1,TRBV7-9,CASSLVTGYGTEAFF,TGTGCCAGCAGCCTGGTAACAGGGTATGGAACTGAAGCTTTCTTT
.,.,TRBJ1-1,TRBV19,CASGHGNTEAFF,TGTGCCAGTGGGCACGGGAACACTGAAGCTTTCTTT
.,.,TRBJ1-1,TRBV4-3,CASSQDFLRPTQGVNLGAFF,TGCGCCAGCAGCCAAGATTTCTTAAGGCCTACACAGGGAGTAAACTTGGGAGCTTTCTTT
.,.,TRBJ2-3,TRBV28,CASSVTRADTQYF,TGTGCCAGCAGTGTGACTAGGGCAGATACGCAGTATTTT
.,medium-sized,TRBJ1-4,TRBV6-1,CASTEGPEPGEKLFF,TGTGCCAGCACCGAAGGACCCGAACCAGGGGAAAAACTGTTTTTT
.,.,TRBJ2-3,TRBV29-1,CSAFKGQITDTQYF,TGCAGCGCATTCAAAGGACAGATCACAGATACGCAGTATTTT
.,.,TRBJ2-2,TRBV10-3,CAISQGGELFF,TGTGCCATCAGCCAGGGCGGGGAGCTGTTTTTT
.,.,TRBJ1-5,TRBV5-1,CASSPTGTNNQPQHF,TGCGCCAGCAGCCCGACGGGAACTAACAATCAGCCCCAGCATTTT
.,.,TRBJ2-7,TRBV28,CASSLGGGLYEQYF,TGTGCCAGCAGTCTAGGGGGGGGCCTCTACGAGCAGTACTTC
TRBD1,.,TRBJ2-1,TRBV28,CASRRQGTYNEQFF,TGTGCCAGCAGACGACAGGGGACATACAATGAGCAGTTCTTC
TRBD2,.,TRBJ2-7,TRBV10-3,CAISESTGGGPYEQYF,TGTGCCATCAGTGAGTCGACTGGGGGAGGGCCTTACGAGCAGTACTTC
TRBD1,.,TRBJ2-5,TRBV5-1,CASSLAAGGHRETQYF,TGCGCCAGCAGCTTGGCGGCAGGGGGCCACCGAGAGACCCAGTACTTC
.,.,TRBJ2-5,TRBV20-1,CSAVQLETQYF,TGCAGTGCGGTTCAACTGGAGACCCAGTACTTC
.,.,TRBJ2-1,TRBV7-7,CASSLDAGSYNEQFF,TGTGCTAGCAGCTTAGATGCGGGCTCCTACAATGAGCAGTTCTTC
.,once,TRBJ2-2,TRBV7-2,CASSLAPGGMNTGELFF,TGTGCCAGCAGCTTAGCTCCAGGAGGAATGAACACCGGGGAGCTGTTTTTT
TRBD2,.,TRBJ2-1,TRBV7-3,CASSLGTSGKAEQFF,TGTGCCAGCAGCTTAGGGACTAGCGGGAAGGCTGAGCAGTTCTTC
.,.,TRBJ1-4,TRBV4-3,CASSRGGKLFF,TGCGCCAGCAGCCGGGGGGGAAAACTGTTTTTT
.,.,TRBJ2-6,TRBV28,CASSFQGSGANVLTF,TGTGCCAGCAGTTTCCAGGGCTCTGGGGCCAACGTCCTGACTTTC
.,.,TRBJ1-2,TRBV10-3,CAIRSGRGTNYGYTF,TGTGCCATCAGGTCTGGGAGGGGGACTAACTATGGCTACACCTTC
.,.,TRBJ2-7,TRBV14,CASSSAYEQYF,TGTGCCAGCAGCTCTGCCTACGAGCAGTACTTC
.,.,TRBJ2-5,TRBV21-1,CASSHYRVAGETQYF,TGTGCCAGCAGCCACTACAGGGTAGCGGGAGAGACCCAGTACTTC
.,.,TRBJ2-1,TRBV7-9,CASSSPNRDEQFF,TGTGCCAGCAGCTCCCCCAACAGGGACGAGCAGTTCTTC
TRBD1,.,TRBJ2-7,TRBV7-2,CASSQTGPLYEQYF,TGTGCCAGCAGCCAGACAGGGCCCCTCTACGAGCAGTACTTC
.,few,TRBJ2-7,TRBV7-3,CASSLTPSPYEQYF,TGTGCCAGCAGCTTAACTCCGTCCCCCTACGAGCAGTACTTC
TRBD1,.,TRBJ1-1,TRBV11-1,CASSFAPGDRGDTEAFF,TGTGCCAGCAGCTTTGCTCCGGGAGACAGGGGGGACACTGAAGCTTTCTTT
.,.,TRBJ1-1,TRBV6-5,CASRYTVNTEAFF,TGTGCCAGCAGGTACACAGTGAACACTGAAGCTTTCTTT
.,.,TRBJ1-2,TRBV5-1,CASSDDQGQGVYGYTF,TGCGCCAGCAGCGACGACCAGGGGCAAGGAGTTTATGGCTACACCTTC
TRBD1,once,TRBJ2-3,TRBV29-1,CSVGGTGYPHHSLDTQYF,TGCAGCGTCGGAGGGACAGGTTATCCCCATCATTCTCTAGATACGCAGTATTTT
TRBD2,.,TRBJ2-3,TRBV9,CASSPRLAGGTDTQYF,TGTGCCAGCAGCCCCCGACTAGCGGGAGGGACAGATACGCAGTATTTT
TRBD1,.,TRBJ2-7,TRBV18,CASSQGQAYYEQYF,TGTGCCAGCTCACAGGGACAGGCCTACTACGAGCAGTACTTC
TRBD1,.,TRBJ2-5,TRBV9,CASSVGTGGIETQYF,TGTGCCAGCAGCGTAGGAACAGGGGGAATAGAGACCCAGTACTTC
TRBD1,few,TRBJ2-1,TRBV15,CATSFPDRGVDEQFF,TGTGCCACCAGCTTCCCGGACAGGGGTGTCGATGAGCAGTTCTTC
.,.,TRBJ1-5,TRBV7-9,CASSLAGGNQPQHF,TGTGCCAGCAGCTTAGCGGGAGGCAATCAGCCCCAGCATTTT
.,few,TRBJ2-1,TRBV30,CAWSRRGNYNEQFF,TGTGCCTGGAGTCGCAGGGGTAATTACAATGAGCAGTTCTTC
.,.,TRBJ2-7,TRBV7-3,CASSLGAGYEQYF,TGTGCCAGCAGCTTAGGGGCGGGGTACGAGCAGTACTTC
.,few,TRBJ1-5,TRBV7-2,CASSLEQIQPQHF,TGTGCCAGCAGCTTAGAACAAATTCAGCCCCAGCATTTT
.,.,TRBJ2-3,TRBV5-1,CASSHNRQGPDTQYF,TGCGCCAGCAGCCATAACCGGCAGGGTCCAGATACGCAGTATTTT
.,.,TRBJ2-2,TRBV28,CASSYGGELFF,TGTGCCAGCAGTTACGGCGGGGAGCTGTTTTTT
.,.,TRBJ1-1,TRBV7-2,CASSLVTTNTEAFF,TGTGCCAGCAGCTTAGTCACAACGAACACTGAAGCTTTCTTT
.,.,TRBJ2-2,TRBV11-2,CASSLGGRGGVSGELFF,TGTGCCAGCAGCTTAGGAGGCAGGGGTGGGGTGTCCGGGGAGCTGTTTTTT
TRBD1,.,TRBJ2-5,TRBV6-6,CASSSLLTGAETQYF,TGTGCCAGCAGTTCCCTTTTGACAGGGGCCGAGACCCAGTACTTC
.,.,TRBJ2-3,TRBV4-1,CASSQILALDTQYF,TGCGCCAGCAGCCAAATCCTAGCTTTAGATACGCAGTATTTT
.,.,TRBJ1-4,TRBV10-3,CAISEGIRGAHATNEKLFF,TGTGCCATCAGTGAAGGTATCCGAGGTGCCCATGCAACTAATGAAAAACTGTTTTTT
TRBD1,.,TRBJ2-4,TRBV5-8,CASSAGQDRIKNIQYF,TGTGCCAGCAGCGCGGGACAGGACCGAATCAAAAACATTCAGTACTTC
.,.,TRBJ1-1,TRBV6-5,CASSYLAGWNTEAFF,TGTGCCAGCAGTTACCTCGCAGGGTGGAACACTGAAGCTTTCTTT
.,.,TRBJ2-1,TRBV19,CASGTYNEQFF,TGTGCCAGTGGCACGTACAATGAGCAGTTCTTC
TRBD2,few,TRBJ2-7,TRBV6-5,CASSYGTGGYEQYF,TGTGCCAGCAGTTACGGTACGGGAGGCTACGAGCAGTACTTC
.,.,TRBJ2-3,TRBV5-1,CASSLPDWGAQYF,TGCGCCAGCAGCCTCCCCGACTGGGGGGCGCAGTATTTT
TRBD2,few,TRBJ2-1,TRBV7-3,CASKGGRADNEQFF,TGTGCCAGCAAGGGCGGGAGGGCCGACAATGAGCAGTTCTTC
TRBD2,.,TRBJ2-4,TRBV7-9,CASTPRRAGGVKNIQYF,TGTGCCAGCACCCCCCGTAGAGCGGGAGGGGTCAAAAACATTCAGTACTTC
TRBD2,.,TRBJ2-1,TRBV13,CASSPDLAGGSNEQFF,TGTGCCAGCAGCCCAGACTTAGCGGGAGGATCGAATGAGCAGTTCTTC